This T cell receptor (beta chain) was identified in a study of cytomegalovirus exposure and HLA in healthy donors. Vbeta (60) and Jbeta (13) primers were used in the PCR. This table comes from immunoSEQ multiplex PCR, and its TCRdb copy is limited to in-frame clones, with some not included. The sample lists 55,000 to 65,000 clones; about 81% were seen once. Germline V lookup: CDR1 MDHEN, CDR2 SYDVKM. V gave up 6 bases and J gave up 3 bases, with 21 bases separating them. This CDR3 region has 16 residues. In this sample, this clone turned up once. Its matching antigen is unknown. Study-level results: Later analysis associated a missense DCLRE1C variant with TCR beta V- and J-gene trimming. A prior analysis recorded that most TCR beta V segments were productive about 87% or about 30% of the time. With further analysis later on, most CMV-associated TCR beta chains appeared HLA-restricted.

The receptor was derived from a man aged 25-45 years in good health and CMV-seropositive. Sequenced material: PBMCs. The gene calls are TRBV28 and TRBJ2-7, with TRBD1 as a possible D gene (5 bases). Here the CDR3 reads CASSLPREVSVYEQYF. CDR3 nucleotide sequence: TGTGCCAGCAGCTTACCCAGGGAAGTGTCAGTCTACGAGCAGTACTTC. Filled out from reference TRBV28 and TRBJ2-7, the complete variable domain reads DVKVTQSSRYLVKRTGEKVFLECVQDMDHENMFWYRQDPGLGLRLIYFSYDVKMKEKGDIPEGYSVSREKKERFSLILESASTNQTSMYLCASSLPREVSVYEQYFGPGTRLTVT.